These 20 T cell receptor beta chains came from one sample sequenced in a study of blood T cells in healthy people across ages. It was with a sample-barcoded 5' primer and a J-beta primer mix that a second PCR of roughly 7 to 12 cycles was run. Using its own MiXCR run on the 5' RACE reads, TCRdb lists one record per CDR3 protein. The sample carries roughly 700,000 distinct CDR3 sequences, about 25% recorded once. These sequences were also reported in another study, on T cells of mothers and their children.

The source material was blood. The source of these receptors is a boy between 10 and 17 years old in good health.

This clonotype was seen a few times. The chain joins TRBV20-1 to TRBJ2-3; D perhaps matches TRBD2 (5 bases). This CDR3 spans 14 amino acids. Germline CDR1 is DFQATT and CDR2 is SNEGSKA (reference sequence). Trimming cost V 3 bases and J 2 bases, with 12 bases left between them. The CDR3 protein is CSASHGGLTDTQYF. The CDR3 nucleotides read TGCAGTGCTAGCCATGGCGGACTCACAGATACGCAGTATTTT.

The J gene is TRBJ2-5, the V gene TRBV29-1; 9 nucleotides line up with TRBD1. The ends lost 6 bases at V and 4 bases at J; junction bases unmatched: 12. The CDR3 has 15 amino acids. Germline assignment: CDR1 SQVTM and CDR2 ANQGSEA. CDR3 in amino acids: CSVGTGYSRGETQYF. The CDR3 DNA reads TGCAGCGTCGGGACAGGGTACTCGCGGGGAGAGACCCAGTACTTC.

The chain carries TRBV7-9 and TRBJ2-3; possibly TRBD2 for D (5 bases). The V end was cut by 5 bases, the J end by 3 bases, with 12 bases between. The germline CDR1 and CDR2 sequences are SEHNR and FQNEAQ (reference sequence). This CDR3 comprises 14 residues. CDR3 in DNA: TGTGCCAGCAGCCAGGCCCCGGGGACAGATACGCAGTATTTT. Translated: CASSQAPGTDTQYF.

The chain couples TRBV12-3 or TRBV12-4 to TRBJ1-2, with D tentatively TRBD1 (5 bases). The V end was cut by 8 bases, the J end by 4 bases, with 14 bases between. The CDR3 runs 13 residues. The CDR3 region is CASLQAYTYGYTF. The CDR3 DNA reads TGTGCCAGCCTACAGGCTTACACCTATGGCTACACCTTC.

This clonotype was counted a few times. The chain joins TRBV7-9 to TRBJ2-1; weak D call: TRBD2 (6 bases). The CDR3 spans 15 residues. Germline values: CDR1 SEHNR, CDR2 FQNEAQ (reference sequence). Trimming pared 1 base from V and 7 bases from J, leaving 14 bases between. The CDR3 loop is CASSLVGGVKNEQFF. In nucleotides, the CDR3 is TGTGCCAGCAGCTTAGTCGGCGGGGTCAAGAATGAGCAGTTCTTC.

The gene calls are TRBV19 and TRBJ2-5; D uncertain. In germline, CDR1 is LNHDA, CDR2 SQIVND (reference sequence). The V end lost 1 base, the J end lost 6 bases, and 3 bases lay between the germline ends. The CDR3 spans 11 residues. In DNA form, the CDR3 reads TGTGCCAGTAGTATAGGGCAGACCCAGTACTTC. Translation gives CASSIGQTQYF. Drawing the rest from reference TRBV19 and TRBJ2-5, the complete variable domain is DGGITQSPKYLFRKEGQNVTLSCEQNLNHDAMYWYRQDPGQGLRLIYYSQIVNDFQKGDIAEGYSVSREKKESFPLTVTSAQKNPTAFYLCASSIGQTQYFGPGTRLLVL.

This sequence joins TRBV20-1 and TRBJ2-3, with D perhaps TRBD1 (6 bases). The V end lost 3 bases, the J end lost 7 bases, and 14 bases lay between the germline ends. The CDR3 runs 13 residues. Germline V lookup: CDR1 DFQATT, CDR2 SNEGSKA (reference sequence). The chain's CDR3 is CSARGAGEHTQYF. CDR3 coding DNA: TGCAGTGCTAGGGGGGCAGGGGAGCATACGCAGTATTTT.

This chain links TRBV7-9 with TRBJ1-2; D perhaps matches TRBD1 (5 bases). The germline V and J ends were trimmed by 5 bases and 5 bases, with 15 bases remaining between them. The CDR3 consists of 14 residues. Germline V gene sequence: CDR1 SEHNR, CDR2 FQNEAQ (reference sequence). The CDR3 spells CASSRLGQGYGYTF. DNA for the CDR3: TGTGCCAGCAGCCGTTTAGGGCAGGGATATGGCTACACCTTC.

The rearrangement uses TRBV4-1 and TRBJ2-5, with 11 bases fitting TRBD2. The J call may be mistaken, given a closer DNA end match to TRBJ2-7. CDR1 and CDR2 from the germline V gene are MGHRA and YSYEKL. CDR3 size: 17 residues. The CDR3 spells CASSQDRSSGRTYEQYF. The CDR3 region has the DNA TGCGCCAGCAGCCAAGATCGCTCTAGCGGGAGGACCTACGAGCAGTACTTC.

For this clonotype: Relative to the germline gene, one junction end is altered; a read error may explain this. V gene TRBV6-2 or TRBV6-3 combines with J gene TRBJ1-2; 7 bases agree with TRBD1. Germline-derived CDR1 and CDR2 are MNHEY and SVGEGT. The CDR3 has 12 residues. The CDR3 DNA follows: TGTGCCGGCAGAGGGACAGACTATGGCTACACCTTC. It codes for CAGRGTDYGYTF.

This clonotype has a handful of counts. The rearrangement joins TRBV20-1 to TRBJ1-4; 10 bases fit TRBD1. Germline loops: CDR1 DFQATT, CDR2 SNEGSKA (reference sequence). The CDR3 contains 17 residues. The J segment lost 7 bases and the V segment lost 0 bases, leaving 11 bases of the junction unmatched. CDR3 sequence reads: CSARDRGGRTGGEKLFF. Here the CDR3 DNA reads TGCAGTGCTAGAGACCGCGGCGGGCGGACAGGGGGTGAAAAACTGTTTTTT.

This clonotype was recorded a few times. V usage is TRBV5-1 and J usage is TRBJ2-4; TRBD2 agrees at 13 bases. The CDR3 length is 20 residues. Germline CDR1 is SGHRS and CDR2 is YFSETQ. V shed 0 bases and J 0 bases; nucleotides not matched to a gene: 9. CDR3 protein: CASSLATGGTSGVAKNIQYF. CDR3 in DNA: TGCGCCAGCAGCTTGGCCACAGGAGGGACTAGCGGGGTAGCCAAAAACATTCAGTACTTC. Complete variable domain (other parts from reference TRBV5-1 and TRBJ2-4): KAGVTQTPRYLIKTRGQQVTLSCSPISGHRSVSWYQQTPGQGLQFLFEYFSETQRNKGNFPGRFSGRQFSNSRSEMNVSTLELGDSALYLCASSLATGGTSGVAKNIQYFGAGTRLSVL.

V usage is TRBV5-5 and J usage is TRBJ2-7; D perhaps matches TRBD1 (6 bases). V lost 2 bases to trimming and J lost 1 base, with 13 bases between them. The CDR3 sequence is 15 residues long. The germline CDR1 and CDR2 sequences are SGHKS and YYEKEE (reference sequence). CDR3: CASSLGQTLSYEQYF. The CDR3 DNA reads TGTGCCAGCAGCTTAGGACAGACACTTTCCTACGAGCAGTACTTC.

The chain uses TRBV7-9 and TRBJ2-5, with TRBD2 identical over 13 bases. The better agreement between TRBJ2-7 and the DNA end casts doubt on the J call. The CDR3 spans 16 residues. The germline V gene has CDR1 SEHNR and CDR2 FQNEAQ (reference sequence). The CDR3 DNA reads as TGTGCCAGCAGCTTACCTGGACTAGCGGGAGTGTACGAGCAGTACTTC. Protein: CASSLPGLAGVYEQYF.

The chain employs TRBV20-1 and TRBJ2-5; 7 nucleotides align to TRBD2. The CDR3 consists of 13 residues. V lost 3 bases to trimming and J lost 4 bases; unmatched junction nucleotides: 5. CDR1 and CDR2 from the germline V gene are DFQATT and SNEGSKA (reference sequence). The CDR3 here is CSASREVGETQYF. The CDR3, as DNA: TGCAGTGCTAGCCGGGAGGTTGGAGAGACCCAGTACTTC.

This clonotype appeared a few times. This sequence joins TRBV9 and TRBJ2-7; a weak D match, TRBD2 (6 bases). V was cut by 3 bases and J by 3 bases, with 13 bases left in between. The germline CDR1 and CDR2 sequences are SGDLS and YYNGEE. This CDR3 comprises 14 residues. The CDR3 region is CASSASGEDYEQYF. The CDR3 coding sequence is TGTGCCAGCAGCGCGTCGGGGGAGGACTACGAGCAGTACTTC.

This clonotype was observed a few times. This chain links TRBV20-1 with TRBJ2-5; weak D call: TRBD1 (5 bases). Per germline, CDR1 DFQATT and CDR2 SNEGSKA (reference sequence). V lost 3 bases and J 5 bases, leaving 10 bases between the germline ends. This CDR3 contains 12 residues. The CDR3 sequence is CSASAGLETQYF. In nucleotides, the CDR3 is TGCAGTGCTAGTGCAGGGCTGGAGACCCAGTACTTC.

This clonotype was counted only a few times. This chain joins TRBV10-3 and TRBJ2-5; the match to TRBD1 covers 7 bases. The CDR3 is 15 residues long. Unmatched junction bases numbered 17, after V lost 4 bases and J lost 12 bases. The germline gives CDR1 ENHRY, CDR2 SYGVKD. CDR3 bases: TGTGCCATCAGTGGTCAAGACAGGGCTGGCGACGAGAAGTACTTC. Amino acid sequence: CAISGQDRAGDEKYF.

The genes are TRBV9 and TRBJ2-1, with D perhaps TRBD2 (6 bases). This CDR3 contains 13 residues. CDR1 SGDLS and CDR2 YYNGEE come from the germline V gene. V dropped 4 bases and J dropped 14 bases, with 19 bases sitting between them. CDR3 protein: CASSPEYGPGEFF. CDR3 bases: TGTGCCAGCAGCCCAGAATATGGACCGGGGGAGTTCTTC.

The chain joins TRBV7-2 to TRBJ1-2, with 8 nucleotides matching TRBD1. The V gene end was trimmed by 1 base and the J gene end by 8 bases; junction bases not matched to a gene: 6. Germline CDR1 and CDR2: SGHTA and FQGNSA. This CDR3 comprises 14 residues. As DNA, the CDR3 is TGTGCCAGCAGCTTAGTGGACAGGGAGGAAGGCTACACCTTC. This sequence encodes CASSLVDREEGYTF.